The 31 T cell receptor beta chains below come from one sample, sequenced in a study of OX40 agonist ivuxolimab in advanced cancers. Sequencing used immunoSEQ multiplex PCR; TCRdb keeps in-frame clones, though not all of them. The repertoire holds more than 60,000 clones, with around 86% as singletons. This specimen was CD4+ or CD8+ T cells sorted from blood, taken in a trial of the OX40 agonist ivuxolimab. Source of these receptors: an adult with an advanced solid tumor such as melanoma, head and neck, liver or kidney cancer.

This clone has only one observation. This chain connects TRBV20-1 to TRBJ2-7; a possible D gene is TRBD1 (6 bases). The CDR3 contains 11 residues. CDR1 and CDR2 (germline): DFQATT, SNEGSKA (reference sequence). V lost 4 bases to trimming and J lost 3 bases, with 7 bases between them. This chain's CDR3 is CSANRDYEQYF. CDR3 nucleotides: TGCAGTGCTAACAGGGACTACGAGCAGTACTTC.

This clone was recorded once. The genes are TRBV10-3 and TRBJ2-3, with D maybe TRBD2 (6 bases). The CDR3 runs 15 residues. V was shortened by 4 bases and J by 0 bases, with 11 bases between the two germline ends. Germline V gene lookup returns CDR1 ENHRY and CDR2 SYGVKD. DNA of the CDR3: TGTGCCATCAGTGGAAGGACTAAAAGCACAGATACGCAGTATTTT. Translated: CAISGRTKSTDTQYF.

The rearrangement uses TRBV5-1 and TRBJ1-5; 11 nucleotides align to TRBD1. V shed 4 bases, J shed 5 bases, and the junction held 5 bases outside the gene matches. Germline CDR1 and CDR2: SGHRS and YFSETQ. The CDR3 loop spans 15 amino acids. The CDR3 DNA follows: TGCGCCAGCAGCAGGACAGGGGGCGTCGATCAGCCCCAGCATTTT. Translated, it gives CASSRTGGVDQPQHF.

This clone was detected once. The V gene is TRBV11-2, the J gene TRBJ2-5, with D possibly being TRBD2 (6 bases). CDR3 length: 16 amino acids. From germline, CDR1 is SGHAT and CDR2 FQNNGV. V lost 5 bases and J lost 5, with 21 bases in between. CDR3 nucleotide sequence: TGTGCCAGCAGCCTATTTGGAGGGGCTGGGAGGGAGACCCAGTACTTC. Encoded protein: CASSLFGGAGRETQYF.

The chain joins TRBV5-1 to TRBJ1-5, with D possibly TRBD1 on 6 matching bases. Between the trimmed V and J ends, which lost 0 bases and 4 bases, there was a span of 11 bases. Looked up from germline, CDR1 is SGHRS and CDR2 is YFSETQ. The CDR3 covers 15 residues. This CDR3 reads CASSLGDKPNQPQHF. The CDR3, as DNA: TGCGCCAGCAGCTTGGGGGACAAACCAAATCAGCCCCAGCATTTT.

The chain combines TRBV4-2 with TRBJ2-3, with TRBD2 identical over 9 bases. V was clipped by 4 bases and J by 7 bases; unmatched bases: 9. Germline V gene data show CDR1 as LGHNA and CDR2 as YNFKEQ. The CDR3 is 15 amino acids. The CDR3 bases are TGTGCCAGCAGCCTCATTAGCGGGAGTTTAAATACGCAGTATTTT. Translating gives CASSLISGSLNTQYF.

The V and J genes are TRBV7-2 and TRBJ2-3, with D uncertain. The germline CDR1 and CDR2 sequences are SGHTA and FQGNSA. The CDR3 contains 14 residues. V shed 7 bases and J shed 4 bases, with 15 bases lying between them. The DNA for the CDR3 is TGTGCCAGCACCATACAACTGGGGTCAGATACGCAGTATTTT. This translates into CASTIQLGSDTQYF.

This chain uses TRBV4-2 with TRBJ1-1, with D possibly being TRBD1 (5 bases). The CDR3 contains 14 residues. Trimming took off 1 base at V and 1 base at J, with 7 bases between the two ends. Looked up from germline, CDR1 is LGHNA and CDR2 is YNFKEQ. CDR3 residues: CASSQGGKNTEAFF. The CDR3 DNA sequence: TGTGCCAGCAGCCAAGGGGGGAAGAACACTGAAGCTTTCTTT.

DNA for the CDR3: TGTGCCAGCAGCCCCGGGACAGGAGGGACAGATACGCAGTATTTT. Translated, it gives CASSPGTGGTDTQYF. The V gene is TRBV2, the J gene TRBJ2-3; 8 nucleotides line up with TRBD1. The CDR3 consists of 15 residues. Germline loops: CDR1 SNHLY, CDR2 FYNNEI. Germline trimming cut 6 bases from V and 3 bases from J; bases unmatched to any gene: 8.

This chain links TRBV25-1 with TRBJ2-5; D is unclear. This CDR3 region has 12 residues. Trimming took off 4 bases at V and 4 bases at J, with 7 bases between the two ends. The germline gives CDR1 MGHDK, CDR2 SYGVNS. DNA for the CDR3: TGTGCCAGCAGTGGCGTTACAGAGACCCAGTACTTC. The encoded protein is CASSGVTETQYF.

J is TRBJ1-1 and V is TRBV7-2; TRBD1 aligns across 9 bases. Germline CDR1 reads SGHTA; CDR2 reads FQGNSA. The J segment lost 11 bases and the V segment lost 6 bases, leaving 7 bases of the junction unmatched. This CDR3 spans 12 amino acids. The chain's CDR3 is CASRDRDRAAFF. As DNA, the CDR3 is TGTGCCAGCAGAGACCGGGACAGGGCGGCTTTCTTT.

J is TRBJ2-3 and V is TRBV5-1; D is perhaps TRBD2 (6 bases). CDR1 is SGHRS, CDR2 YFSETQ, per germline. V lost 2 bases and J 5 bases, leaving 9 bases between the germline ends. The CDR3 runs 13 residues. CDR3 DNA: TGCGCCAGCAGCTTCTCCGGGGGAGATACGCAGTATTTT. The encoded protein is CASSFSGGDTQYF.

This clone has just one count. The genes are TRBV14 and TRBJ2-1; 11 bases are a match to TRBD2. The trim removed 1 base at V and 7 bases at J, leaving 6 bases unmatched. Germline V CDR1 and CDR2: SGHDN, FVKESK. The CDR3 covers 16 residues. The DNA for the CDR3 is TGTGCCAGCAGCCAAGTGCGTAGCGGGAGGGGGAATGAGCAGTTCTTC. Amino acids: CASSQVRSGRGNEQFF.

Here the CDR3 reads CASSLGRAVTQETQYF. Here the CDR3 DNA reads TGTGCCAGCAGCTTGGGTAGGGCTGTGACCCAAGAGACCCAGTACTTC. The chain uses TRBV7-7 and TRBJ2-5; D is uncertain. The CDR3 sequence is 16 residues long. Germline-derived CDR1 and CDR2 are SSHAT and FNYEAQ (reference sequence). Trimming cost V 3 bases and J 1 base, with 15 bases left between them.

V and J are TRBV11-2 and TRBJ1-1; no clear D gene. The V gene's germline CDR1 is SGHAT and CDR2 FQNNGV. There are 14 residues in the CDR3. V was cut by 4 bases and J by 0 bases, with 9 bases left in between. The CDR3 spells CASSWEWVNTEAFF. The CDR3 DNA sequence: TGTGCCAGCAGCTGGGAGTGGGTGAACACTGAAGCTTTCTTT.

This rearrangement joins TRBV10-3 to TRBJ1-1, with a weak D call TRBD1 (6 bases). This CDR3 comprises 13 residues. Germline V gene lookup returns CDR1 ENHRY and CDR2 SYGVKD. V gave up 5 bases and J gave up 2 bases, with 9 bases separating them. CDR3 sequence (DNA): TGTGCCATCAGTAACAGGGACAACACTGAAGCTTTCTTT. This translates into CAISNRDNTEAFF.

The genes are TRBV10-3 and TRBJ2-7; 7 nucleotides align to TRBD1. This CDR3 spans 15 amino acids. V lost 5 bases, J lost 3 bases, and 10 bases stayed unmatched. Per the germline V gene, CDR1 is ENHRY and CDR2 is SYGVKD. Written as DNA, the CDR3 is TGTGCCATCAGTTCCGGGACAGAGGGTAACTACGAGCAGTACTTC. Translating gives CAISSGTEGNYEQYF.

This clone was recorded a few times. The chain has TRBV7-3 and TRBJ2-2; TRBD1 agrees at 8 bases. After removal of 6 bases from V and 5 bases from J, the junction contained 11 bases not matched to a gene. Germline values: CDR1 SGHTA, CDR2 FQGTGA. This CDR3 has 16 amino acids. The CDR3 reads CASSTTTTGGTGELFF. DNA for the CDR3: TGTGCCAGCAGTACGACCACCACAGGGGGAACCGGGGAGCTGTTTTTT.

The V call is TRBV7-9, the J call TRBJ2-7; maybe TRBD2 (5 bases). The CDR3 runs to 15 residues. Germline V lookup: CDR1 SEHNR, CDR2 FQNEAQ (reference sequence). V shed 1 base and J shed 5 bases, with 15 bases lying between them. DNA of the CDR3: TGTGCCAGCAGCTTAGGGAGGTCTCAATCCGACGAGCAGTACTTC. Amino acid sequence: CASSLGRSQSDEQYF.

This chain connects TRBV4-2 to TRBJ2-1, with 13 nucleotides matching TRBD2. The V and J ends lost 4 bases and 8 bases, in that order; junction bases with no gene match: 8. The CDR3 extends over 16 amino acids. The germline V gene has CDR1 LGHNA and CDR2 YNFKEQ. This chain's CDR3 is CASSRILAGGQDEQFF. The CDR3 DNA reads TGTGCCAGCAGCCGAATACTAGCGGGAGGGCAGGATGAGCAGTTCTTC.

The rearrangement uses TRBV5-1 and TRBJ1-1, with a possible D match to TRBD1 (5 bases). CDR1 and CDR2 (germline): SGHRS, YFSETQ. There are 15 residues in the CDR3. V lost 4 bases, J lost 3 bases, and 16 bases lay in between. The CDR3 sequence is CASSRLGGGDTEAFF. The CDR3 bases are TGCGCCAGCAGCCGGCTCGGGGGTGGAGACACTGAAGCTTTCTTT.

This chain links TRBV11-2 with TRBJ2-2; D possibly corresponds to TRBD1 (5 bases). With 6 bases removed from V and 7 bases from J, the gap between germline ends came to 15 bases. The length of the CDR3 is 14 residues. Germline V gene sequence: CDR1 SGHAT, CDR2 FQNNGV. The CDR3: CASRRPGIYGELFF. The CDR3 nucleotides read TGTGCCAGCAGAAGGCCAGGGATTTACGGGGAGCTGTTTTTT.

The chain has TRBV5-4 and TRBJ1-4, with D possibly being TRBD1 (5 bases). The CDR3 consists of 14 residues. Trimming removed 2 bases from V and 4 bases from J, with 9 bases in between. Germline assignment: CDR1 SGHNT and CDR2 YYREEE (reference sequence). The CDR3 protein is CASSLPGNNEKLFF. CDR3 sequence (DNA): TGTGCCAGCAGCTTACCAGGGAATAATGAAAAACTGTTTTTT.

Of note for this clone: In this CDR3 the conserved last residue, phenylalanine or tryptophan, is missing, so a read error is likely. V usage is TRBV6-9 and J usage is TRBJ1-6; 8 bases fit TRBD1. J was trimmed by 6 bases and V by 5 bases; bases with no gene match: 9. The CDR3 has 16 residues. CDR1 MNHGY and CDR2 SVAAGI come from the germline V gene. CDR3 loop: CASSRRDRRFNSPLHS. The CDR3 DNA reads TGTGCCAGCAGTCGCCGGGACAGGCGTTTTAATTCACCCCTCCACTCT.

This chain's CDR3 is CASSAQSLGPDEQYF. The CDR3 DNA follows: TGTGCCAGCAGTGCACAGTCGCTGGGACCGGACGAGCAGTACTTC. The chain links TRBV6-1 to TRBJ2-7; either TRBD1 or TRBD2 may supply D (5 bases each). Trimming left V 4 bases short and J 5 bases short, with 18 bases between. There are 15 residues in the CDR3. Per the germline V gene, CDR1 is MNHNS and CDR2 is SASEGT.

The rearrangement links TRBV6-1 to TRBJ1-1, with TRBD1 matching over 8 bases. V dropped 0 bases and J dropped 1; count of bases not matched to a gene: 1. The CDR3 runs to 15 residues. Germline V lookup: CDR1 MNHNS, CDR2 SASEGT. CDR3 in DNA: TGTGCCAGCAGTGAAGCGGGGACAGGGAACACTGAAGCTTTCTTT. It encodes CASSEAGTGNTEAFF.

The V and J genes are TRBV5-1 and TRBJ2-7, with D uncertain. The CDR3 runs 14 residues. V was shortened by 5 bases and J by 1 base, with 13 bases between the two germline ends. From germline, CDR1 is SGHRS and CDR2 YFSETQ. The CDR3, as DNA: TGCGCCAGCAGTGTAGTTACGGGTTCCTACGAGCAGTACTTC. It yields the protein CASSVVTGSYEQYF.

The chain uses TRBV27 and TRBJ2-2; maybe TRBD2 (5 bases). CDR1 is MNHEY and CDR2 is SMNVEV in the germline V gene (reference sequence). This CDR3 comprises 17 residues. The V gene lost 5 bases and the J gene lost 4 bases, with 20 bases spanning the gap. The CDR3 is CASSGLLSGRSTGELFF. The CDR3 nucleotides read TGTGCCAGCAGTGGACTTTTGAGTGGGAGATCCACCGGGGAGCTGTTTTTT.

The chain is built from TRBV5-1 and TRBJ2-7, with 12 positions matching TRBD2. Trimming cost V 0 bases and J 5 bases; bases outside gene matches: 3. Per the germline V gene, CDR1 is SGHRS and CDR2 is YFSETQ. CDR3 length: 15 residues. The CDR3 loop reads CASSLGLAGVDEQYF. CDR3 DNA sequence: TGCGCCAGCAGCTTGGGACTAGCGGGAGTGGACGAGCAGTACTTC.

The genes are TRBV7-9 and TRBJ2-5; no reliable D call. Germline CDR1 SEHNR, CDR2 FQNEAQ (reference sequence). CDR3 length: 15 residues. V was trimmed by 1 base and J by 5 bases, leaving 14 bases between them. CDR3 bases: TGTGCCAGCAGCTTAGTTACTGAGCCCAGGGAGACCCAGTACTTC. This encodes CASSLVTEPRETQYF.

The rearrangement joins TRBV9 to TRBJ2-2; D possibly corresponds to TRBD2 (6 bases). The CDR3 consists of 14 residues. Germline assignment: CDR1 SGDLS and CDR2 YYNGEE. Trimming took off 6 bases at V and 3 bases at J, with 12 bases between the two ends. As DNA, the CDR3 is TGTGCCAGCACCCCGACTAGGGACACCGGGGAGCTGTTTTTT. This codes for CASTPTRDTGELFF.